This T cell receptor beta chain originates from a study of beta chain features in type 1 diabetes. Germline CDR1 SGHRS, CDR2 YFSETQ. Trimming removed 5 bases from V and 4 bases from J, with 12 bases in between. The CDR3 extends over 13 amino acids. Expressed TCRB transcripts were sequenced because the isolated RNA had all been reverse transcribed beforehand. Sequenced by immunoSEQ multiplex PCR; TCRdb stores in-frame clones only, minus some. Of 250,000 to 350,000 clones listed, about 10% were seen once; the top ten hold over 0.015%. Sequencing used naive CD4+ T cells from blood. The chain recombines TRBV5-1 with TRBJ1-2; D not certain. The receptor's source is a woman in her twenties or thirties in good health. This CDR3 reads CASRRTEFYGYTF. CDR3 DNA: TGCGCCAGCAGAAGAACAGAGTTCTATGGCTACACCTTC. The variable domain in full, with the rest retrieved from reference TRBV5-1 and TRBJ1-2, is KAGVTQTPRYLIKTRGQQVTLSCSPISGHRSVSWYQQTPGQGLQFLFEYFSETQRNKGNFPGRFSGRQFSNSRSEMNVSTLELGDSALYLCASRRTEFYGYTFGSGTRLTVV.